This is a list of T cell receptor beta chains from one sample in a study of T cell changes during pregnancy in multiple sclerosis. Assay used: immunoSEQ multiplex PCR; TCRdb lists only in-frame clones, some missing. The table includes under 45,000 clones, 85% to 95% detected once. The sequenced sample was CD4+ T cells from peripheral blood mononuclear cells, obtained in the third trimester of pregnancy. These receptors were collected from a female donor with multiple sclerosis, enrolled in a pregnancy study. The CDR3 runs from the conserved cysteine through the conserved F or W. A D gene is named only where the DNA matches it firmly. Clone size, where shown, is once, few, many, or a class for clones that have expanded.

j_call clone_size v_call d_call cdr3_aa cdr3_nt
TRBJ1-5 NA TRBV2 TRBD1 CASSGAPGQSDQPQHF TGTGCCAGCAGTGGAGCCCCGGGACAGTCAGATCAGCCCCAGCATTTT
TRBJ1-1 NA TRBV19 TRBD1 CASSMDRGLLFTEAFF TGTGCCAGTAGTATGGACAGGGGGCTACTCTTCACTGAAGCTTTCTTT
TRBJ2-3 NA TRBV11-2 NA CASSGGRTVF TGTGCCAGCAGCGGAGGACGGACAGTTTTT
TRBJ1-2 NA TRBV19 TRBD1 CASKRTGDYGYTF TGTGCCAGCAAACGGACAGGGGACTATGGCTACACCTTC
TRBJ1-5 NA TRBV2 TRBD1 CASSAPLAPPPGGNQPQHF TGTGCCAGCAGTGCCCCCTTAGCCCCCCCACCAGGGGGAAATCAGCCCCAGCATTTT
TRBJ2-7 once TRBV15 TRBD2 CATSRVVSLAGGSYEQYF TGTGCCACCAGCAGAGTCGTTAGTCTAGCGGGCGGCTCCTACGAGCAGTACTTC
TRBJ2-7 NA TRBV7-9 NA CASSHGVEQYF TGTGCCAGCAGCCACGGAGTAGAGCAGTACTTC
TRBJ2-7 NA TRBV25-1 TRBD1 CASSEYWDSSYEQYF TGTGCCAGCAGTGAATATTGGGACAGCTCCTACGAGCAGTACTTC
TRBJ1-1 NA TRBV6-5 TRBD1 CASSYGTAMNTEAFF TGTGCCAGCAGTTACGGGACAGCAATGAACACTGAAGCTTTCTTT
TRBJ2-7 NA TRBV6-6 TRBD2 CASSTGTSDREQYF TGTGCCAGCAGCACCGGGACTAGCGACCGCGAGCAGTACTTC
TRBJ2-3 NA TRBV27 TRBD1 CASTHGQGTDTQYF TGTGCCAGCACCCACGGACAGGGCACAGATACGCAGTATTTT
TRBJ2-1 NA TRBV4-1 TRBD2 CASSMTSGGANEQFF TGCGCCAGCAGCATGACTAGCGGGGGGGCCAATGAGCAGTTCTTC
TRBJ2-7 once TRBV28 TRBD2 CASRSSGTYEQYF TGTGCCAGCAGATCTAGCGGCACCTACGAGCAGTACTTC
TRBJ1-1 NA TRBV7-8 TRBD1 CASSTDRVEAFF TGTGCCAGCAGCACCGACAGGGTCGAAGCTTTCTTT
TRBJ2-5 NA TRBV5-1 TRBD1 CASSYGQGYETQYF TGCGCCAGCAGTTACGGACAGGGATACGAGACCCAGTACTTC
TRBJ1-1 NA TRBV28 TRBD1 CASSPNRGRNTEAFF TGTGCCAGCAGCCCCAACAGGGGGCGGAACACTGAAGCTTTCTTT
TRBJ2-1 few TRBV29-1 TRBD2 CSAGTSGGRSYNEQFF TGCAGCGCCGGGACTAGCGGGGGTCGTTCCTACAATGAGCAGTTCTTC
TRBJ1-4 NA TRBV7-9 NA CASSLEQGQNEKLFF TGTGCCAGCAGCTTAGAACAGGGACAAAATGAAAAACTGTTTTTT
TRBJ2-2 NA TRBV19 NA CASSMGRVGELFF TGTGCCAGTAGTATGGGGCGAGTCGGGGAGCTGTTTTTT
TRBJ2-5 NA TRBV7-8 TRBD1 CASSKDRDPAQYF TGTGCCAGCAGCAAGGACAGGGATCCGGCCCAGTACTTC
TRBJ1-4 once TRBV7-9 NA CASSLSLSREKLFF TGTGCCAGCAGCTTATCATTGAGTCGGGAAAAACTGTTTTTT
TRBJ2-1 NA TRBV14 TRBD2 CASSRTSGGVYNEQFF TGTGCCAGCAGCCGAACTAGCGGGGGGGTATACAATGAGCAGTTCTTC
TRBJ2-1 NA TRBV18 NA CASSPDLTSGNEQFF TGTGCCAGCTCCCCAGACTTGACCTCGGGGAATGAGCAGTTCTTC
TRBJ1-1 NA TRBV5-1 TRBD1 CASSPRPQGANTEAFF TGCGCCAGCAGCCCGAGACCACAGGGGGCTAACACTGAAGCTTTCTTT
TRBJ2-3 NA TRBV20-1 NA CSAVSEDTQYF TGCAGTGCTGTGAGCGAGGATACGCAGTATTTT
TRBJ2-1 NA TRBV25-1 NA CASSELVADYNEQFF TGTGCCAGCAGTGAATTGGTAGCGGACTACAATGAGCAGTTCTTC
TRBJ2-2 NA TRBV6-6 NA CASRAQGSTGELFF TGTGCCAGCAGGGCTCAGGGTTCCACCGGGGAGCTGTTTTTT
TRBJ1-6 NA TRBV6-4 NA CASAGTDGGPLHF TGTGCCAGTGCCGGGACGGACGGGGGACCCCTCCACTTT
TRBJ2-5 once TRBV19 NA CASSIDLTRGRKETQYF TGTGCCAGTAGTATCGATTTGACACGCGGGCGGAAAGAGACCCAGTACTTC
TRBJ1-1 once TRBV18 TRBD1 CASSPDRGSLEAFF TGTGCCAGCTCACCTGACAGGGGGTCACTCGAAGCTTTCTTT
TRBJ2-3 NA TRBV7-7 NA CASSSTALSTDTQYF TGTGCCAGCAGCTCCACTGCCTTGAGCACAGATACGCAGTATTTT
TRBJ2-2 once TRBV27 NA CASRSGVNTGELFF TGTGCCAGCAGAAGCGGAGTCAACACCGGGGAGCTGTTTTTT
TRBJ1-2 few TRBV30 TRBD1 CAWRETGGVYGYTF TGTGCCTGGAGGGAGACAGGGGGCGTATATGGCTACACCTTC
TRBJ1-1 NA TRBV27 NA CASSRDRIGHLNTEAFF TGTGCCAGCAGTCGTGATCGGATCGGACACTTGAACACTGAAGCTTTCTTT
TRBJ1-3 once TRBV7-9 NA CASSFLGGDGNTIYF TGTGCCAGCAGCTTCTTGGGAGGGGATGGAAACACCATATATTTT
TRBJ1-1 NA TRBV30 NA CAWSFDRSEAFF TGTGCCTGGAGTTTTGACAGGTCTGAAGCTTTCTTT
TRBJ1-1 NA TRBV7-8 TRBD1 CASSVTGAEAFF TGTGCCAGCAGCGTGACAGGGGCGGAAGCTTTCTTT
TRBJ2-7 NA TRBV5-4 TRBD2 CASSLEAGGLEQYF TGTGCCAGCAGCTTAGAGGCGGGAGGGCTCGAGCAGTACTTC
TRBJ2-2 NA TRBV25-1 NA CASSPDRVTGELFF TGTGCCAGCAGCCCGGACAGAGTCACCGGGGAGCTGTTTTTT
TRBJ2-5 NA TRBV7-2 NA CASSFRGRGAEETQYF TGTGCCAGCAGCTTTAGGGGCAGGGGCGCAGAGGAGACCCAGTACTTC
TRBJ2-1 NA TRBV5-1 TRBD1 CASSLDTGGIWEQFF TGCGCCAGCAGCTTGGATACAGGGGGGATTTGGGAGCAGTTCTTC
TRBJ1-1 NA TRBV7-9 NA CARERQLTNTEAFF TGTGCCAGAGAGCGACAGTTAACGAACACTGAAGCTTTCTTT
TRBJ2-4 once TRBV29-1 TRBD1 CSVVGDRGTKNIQYF TGCAGCGTTGTAGGGGACAGGGGGACCAAAAACATTCAGTACTTC
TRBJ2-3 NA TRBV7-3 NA CASSLKPDYRDTQYF TGTGCCAGCAGCTTAAAACCGGACTACCGAGATACGCAGTATTTT
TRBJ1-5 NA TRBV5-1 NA CASSLSGTGNQPQHF TGCGCCAGCAGCTTGTCCGGGACTGGGAATCAGCCCCAGCATTTT